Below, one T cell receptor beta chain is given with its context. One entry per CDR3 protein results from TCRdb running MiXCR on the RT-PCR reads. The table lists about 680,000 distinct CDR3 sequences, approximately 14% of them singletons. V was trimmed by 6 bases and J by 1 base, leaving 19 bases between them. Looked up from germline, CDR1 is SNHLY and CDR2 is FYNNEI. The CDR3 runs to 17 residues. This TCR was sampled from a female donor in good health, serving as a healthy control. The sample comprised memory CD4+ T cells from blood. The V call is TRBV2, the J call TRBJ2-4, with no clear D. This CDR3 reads CASRGGRLELAKNIQYF. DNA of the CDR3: TGTGCCAGCAGGGGTGGACGCCTGGAGTTGGCCAAAAACATTCAGTACTTC. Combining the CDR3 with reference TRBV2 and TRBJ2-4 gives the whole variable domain EPEVTQTPSHQVTQMGQEVILRCVPISNHLYFYWYRQILGQKVEFLVSFYNNEISEKSEIFDDQFSVERPDGSNFTLKIRSTKLEDSAMYFCASRGGRLELAKNIQYFGAGTRLSVL.